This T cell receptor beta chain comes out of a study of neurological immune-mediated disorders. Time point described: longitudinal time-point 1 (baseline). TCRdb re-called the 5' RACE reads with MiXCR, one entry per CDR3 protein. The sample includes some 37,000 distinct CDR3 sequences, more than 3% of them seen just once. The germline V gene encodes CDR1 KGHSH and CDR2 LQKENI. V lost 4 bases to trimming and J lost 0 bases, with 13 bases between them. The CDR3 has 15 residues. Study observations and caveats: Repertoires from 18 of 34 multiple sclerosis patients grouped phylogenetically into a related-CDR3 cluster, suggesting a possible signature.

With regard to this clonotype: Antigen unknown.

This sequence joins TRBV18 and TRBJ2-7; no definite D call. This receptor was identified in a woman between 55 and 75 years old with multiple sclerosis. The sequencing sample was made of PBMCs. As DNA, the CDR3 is TGTGCCAGCTCACGGGCCCTCGAGAGCTCCTACGAGCAGTACTTC. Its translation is CASSRALESSYEQYF.